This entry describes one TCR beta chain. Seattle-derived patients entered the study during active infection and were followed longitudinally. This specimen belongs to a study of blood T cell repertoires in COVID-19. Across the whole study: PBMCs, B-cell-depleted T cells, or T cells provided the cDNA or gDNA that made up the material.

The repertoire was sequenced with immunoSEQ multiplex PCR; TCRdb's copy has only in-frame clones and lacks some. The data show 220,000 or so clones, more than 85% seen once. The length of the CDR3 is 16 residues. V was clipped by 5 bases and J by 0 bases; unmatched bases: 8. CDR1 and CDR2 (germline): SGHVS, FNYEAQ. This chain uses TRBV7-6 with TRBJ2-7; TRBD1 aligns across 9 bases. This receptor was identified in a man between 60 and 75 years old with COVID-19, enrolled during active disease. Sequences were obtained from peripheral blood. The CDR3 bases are TGTGCCAGCAGCGATCAAGGGACAGGGACCTCCTACGAGCAGTACTTC. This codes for CASSDQGTGTSYEQYF.